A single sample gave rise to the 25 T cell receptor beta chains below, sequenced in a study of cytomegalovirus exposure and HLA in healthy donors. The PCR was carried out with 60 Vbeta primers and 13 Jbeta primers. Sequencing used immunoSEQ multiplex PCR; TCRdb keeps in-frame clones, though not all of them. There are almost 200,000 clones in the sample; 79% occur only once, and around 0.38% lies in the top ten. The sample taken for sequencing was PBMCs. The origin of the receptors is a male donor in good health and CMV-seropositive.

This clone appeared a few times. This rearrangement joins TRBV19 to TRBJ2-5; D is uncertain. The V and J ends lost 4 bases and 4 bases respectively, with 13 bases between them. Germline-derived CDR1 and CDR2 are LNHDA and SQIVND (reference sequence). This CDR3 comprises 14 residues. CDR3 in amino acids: CASSNTNSAETQYF. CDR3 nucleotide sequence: TGTGCCAGTAGTAACACTAACTCTGCAGAGACCCAGTACTTC.

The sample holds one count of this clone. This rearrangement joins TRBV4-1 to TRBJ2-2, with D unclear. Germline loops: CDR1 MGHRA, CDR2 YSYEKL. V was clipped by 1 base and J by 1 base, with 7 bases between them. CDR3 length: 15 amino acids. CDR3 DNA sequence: TGCGCCAGCAGCCAAGGGGCCGTGAACACCGGGGAGCTGTTTTTT. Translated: CASSQGAVNTGELFF.

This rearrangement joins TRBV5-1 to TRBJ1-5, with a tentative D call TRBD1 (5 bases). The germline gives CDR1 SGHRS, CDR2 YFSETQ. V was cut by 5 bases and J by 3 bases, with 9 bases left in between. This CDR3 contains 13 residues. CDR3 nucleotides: TGCGCCAGCAGTCAGGGAAACAATCAGCCCCAGCATTTT. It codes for CASSQGNNQPQHF.

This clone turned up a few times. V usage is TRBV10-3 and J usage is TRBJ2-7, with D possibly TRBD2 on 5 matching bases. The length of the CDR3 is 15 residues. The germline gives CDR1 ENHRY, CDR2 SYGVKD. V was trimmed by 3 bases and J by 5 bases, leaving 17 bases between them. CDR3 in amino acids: CAISDSRGSMDEQYF. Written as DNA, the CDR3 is TGTGCCATCAGTGATTCCCGGGGAAGTATGGACGAGCAGTACTTC.

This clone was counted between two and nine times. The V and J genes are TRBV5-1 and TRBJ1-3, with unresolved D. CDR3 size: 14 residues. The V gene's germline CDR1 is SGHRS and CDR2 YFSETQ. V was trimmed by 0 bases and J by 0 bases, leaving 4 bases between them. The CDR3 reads CASSLASSGNTIYF. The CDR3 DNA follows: TGCGCCAGCAGCTTGGCCAGCTCTGGAAACACCATATATTTT.

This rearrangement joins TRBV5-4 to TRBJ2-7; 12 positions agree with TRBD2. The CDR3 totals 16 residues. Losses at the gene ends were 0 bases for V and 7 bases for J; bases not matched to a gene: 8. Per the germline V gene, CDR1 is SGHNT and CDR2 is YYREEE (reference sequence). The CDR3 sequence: CASSLGLAGGLEEQYF. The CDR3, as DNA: TGTGCCAGCAGCTTGGGGCTAGCGGGAGGGCTGGAAGAGCAGTACTTC.

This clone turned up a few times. Written as DNA, the CDR3 is TGCAGTGCTATAACTTTCGGGGAGCTGTTTTTT. Translating gives CSAITFGELFF. The chain carries TRBV20-1 and TRBJ2-2; D unclear. Germline V gene lookup returns CDR1 DFQATT and CDR2 SNEGSKA (reference sequence). CDR3 size: 11 residues. Between the trimmed V and J ends, which lost 4 bases and 7 bases, there was a span of 7 bases.

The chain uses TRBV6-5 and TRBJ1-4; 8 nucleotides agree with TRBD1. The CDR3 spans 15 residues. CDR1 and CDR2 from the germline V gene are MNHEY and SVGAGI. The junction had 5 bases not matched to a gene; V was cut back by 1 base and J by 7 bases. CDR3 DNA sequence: TGTGCCAGCAGTTACTTCAGGGGGCGATCTGAAAAACTGTTTTTT. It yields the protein CASSYFRGRSEKLFF.

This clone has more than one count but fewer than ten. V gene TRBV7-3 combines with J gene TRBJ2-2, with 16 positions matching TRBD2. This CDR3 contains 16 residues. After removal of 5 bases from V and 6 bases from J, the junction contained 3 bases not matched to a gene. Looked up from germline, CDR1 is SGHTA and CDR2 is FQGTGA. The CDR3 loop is CASSGTSGRAPGELFF. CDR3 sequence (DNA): TGTGCCAGCAGCGGGACTAGCGGGAGGGCCCCCGGGGAGCTGTTTTTT.

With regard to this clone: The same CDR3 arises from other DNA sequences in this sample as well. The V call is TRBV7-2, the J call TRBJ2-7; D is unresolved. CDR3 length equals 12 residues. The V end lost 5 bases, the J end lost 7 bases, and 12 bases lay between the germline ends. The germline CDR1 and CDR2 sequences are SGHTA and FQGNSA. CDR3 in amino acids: CASSPEVGEQYF. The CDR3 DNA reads TGTGCCAGCAGCCCTGAGGTCGGGGAGCAGTACTTC.

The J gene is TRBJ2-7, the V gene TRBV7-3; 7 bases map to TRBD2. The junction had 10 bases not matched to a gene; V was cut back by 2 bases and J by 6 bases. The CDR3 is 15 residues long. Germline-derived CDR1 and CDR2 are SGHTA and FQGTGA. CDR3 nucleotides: TGTGCCAGCAGCTTACGTGGGGGGGATGTGGGCGAGCAGTACTTC. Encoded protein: CASSLRGGDVGEQYF.

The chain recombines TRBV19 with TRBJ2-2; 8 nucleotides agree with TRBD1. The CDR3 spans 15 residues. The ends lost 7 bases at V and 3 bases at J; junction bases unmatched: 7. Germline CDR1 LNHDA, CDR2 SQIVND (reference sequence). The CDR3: CASIIQGAHTGELFF. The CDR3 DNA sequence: TGTGCCAGTATCATCCAGGGGGCGCACACCGGGGAGCTGTTTTTT.

CDR3 in DNA: TGCAGTGCCCCCCGGAGGGAGCAGTACTTC. It encodes CSAPRREQYF. This chain links TRBV20-1 with TRBJ2-7; D might be TRBD2 (5 bases). The CDR3 covers 10 residues. V was shortened by 6 bases and J by 7 bases, with 10 bases between the two germline ends. CDR1 and CDR2 from the germline V gene are DFQATT and SNEGSKA (reference sequence).

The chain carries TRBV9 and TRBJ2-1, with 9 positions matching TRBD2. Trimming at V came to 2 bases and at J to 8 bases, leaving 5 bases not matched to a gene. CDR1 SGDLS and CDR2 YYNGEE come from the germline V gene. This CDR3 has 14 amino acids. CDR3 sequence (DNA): TGTGCCAGCAGCGTCAGCGGGAGGTTCGATGAGCAGTTCTTC. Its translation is CASSVSGRFDEQFF.

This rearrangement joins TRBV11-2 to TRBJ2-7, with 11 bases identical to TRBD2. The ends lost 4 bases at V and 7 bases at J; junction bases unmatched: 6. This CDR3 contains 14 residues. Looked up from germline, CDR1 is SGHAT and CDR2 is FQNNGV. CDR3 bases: TGTGCCAGCAGCTATAGCGGGAGGGACTGGGAGCAGTACTTC. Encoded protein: CASSYSGRDWEQYF. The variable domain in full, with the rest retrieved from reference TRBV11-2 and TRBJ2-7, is EAGVAQSPRYKIIEKRQSVAFWCNPISGHATLYWYQQILGQGPKLLIQFQNNGVVDDSQLPKDRFSAERLKGVDSTLKIQPAKLEDSAVYLCASSYSGRDWEQYFGPGTRLTVT.

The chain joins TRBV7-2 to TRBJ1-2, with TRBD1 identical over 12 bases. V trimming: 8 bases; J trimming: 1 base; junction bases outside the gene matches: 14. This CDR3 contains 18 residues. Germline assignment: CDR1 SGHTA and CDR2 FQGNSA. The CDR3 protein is CASGPDRDRGHFNYGYTF. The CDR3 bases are TGTGCCAGCGGCCCCGACCGGGACAGGGGGCACTTTAACTATGGCTACACCTTC.

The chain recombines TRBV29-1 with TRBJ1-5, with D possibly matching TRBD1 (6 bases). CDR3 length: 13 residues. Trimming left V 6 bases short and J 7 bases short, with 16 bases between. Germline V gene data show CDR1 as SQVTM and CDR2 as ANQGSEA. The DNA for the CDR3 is TGCAGCGTCGCAGGGGAATCGGGCCAGCCCCAGCATTTT. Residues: CSVAGESGQPQHF.

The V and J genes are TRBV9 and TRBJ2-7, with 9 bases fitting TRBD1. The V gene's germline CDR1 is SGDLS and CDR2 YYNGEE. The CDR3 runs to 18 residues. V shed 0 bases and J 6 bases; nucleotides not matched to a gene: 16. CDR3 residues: CASSVGSGQGGSRVEQYF. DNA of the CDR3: TGTGCCAGCAGCGTAGGATCGGGACAGGGAGGAAGTCGGGTCGAGCAGTACTTC.

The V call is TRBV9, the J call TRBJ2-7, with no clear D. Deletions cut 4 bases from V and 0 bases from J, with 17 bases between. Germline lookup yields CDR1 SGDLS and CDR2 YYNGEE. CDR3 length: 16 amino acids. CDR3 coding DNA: TGTGCCAGCAGCCCATCTCCGCACGGGTACTCCTACGAGCAGTACTTC. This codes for CASSPSPHGYSYEQYF.

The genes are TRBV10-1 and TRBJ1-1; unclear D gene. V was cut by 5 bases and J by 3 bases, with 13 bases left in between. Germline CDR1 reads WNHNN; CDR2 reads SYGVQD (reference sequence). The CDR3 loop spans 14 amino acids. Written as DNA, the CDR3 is TGCGCCAGCAGTCCACGGACGGACTACACTGAAGCTTTCTTT. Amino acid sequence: CASSPRTDYTEAFF.

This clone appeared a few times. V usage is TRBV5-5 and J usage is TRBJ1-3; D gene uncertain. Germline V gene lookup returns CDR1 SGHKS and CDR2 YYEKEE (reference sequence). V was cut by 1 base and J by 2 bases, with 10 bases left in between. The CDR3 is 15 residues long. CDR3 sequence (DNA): TGTGCCAGCAGCTTGTATCGGTCTGCTGGAAACACCATATATTTT. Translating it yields CASSLYRSAGNTIYF.

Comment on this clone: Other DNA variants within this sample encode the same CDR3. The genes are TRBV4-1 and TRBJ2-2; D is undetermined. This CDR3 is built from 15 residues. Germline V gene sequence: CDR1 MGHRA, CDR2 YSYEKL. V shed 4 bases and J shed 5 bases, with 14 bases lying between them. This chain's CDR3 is CASSLSGQATGELFF. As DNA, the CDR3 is TGCGCCAGCAGCCTAAGTGGCCAGGCTACCGGGGAGCTGTTTTTT.

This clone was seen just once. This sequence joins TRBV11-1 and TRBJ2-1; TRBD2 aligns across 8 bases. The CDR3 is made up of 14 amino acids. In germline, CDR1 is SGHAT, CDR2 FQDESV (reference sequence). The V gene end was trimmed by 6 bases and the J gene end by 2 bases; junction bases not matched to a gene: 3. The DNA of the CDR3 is TGTGCCAGCAGTCTCGGGGGGGCCTACAATGAGCAGTTCTTC. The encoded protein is CASSLGGAYNEQFF.

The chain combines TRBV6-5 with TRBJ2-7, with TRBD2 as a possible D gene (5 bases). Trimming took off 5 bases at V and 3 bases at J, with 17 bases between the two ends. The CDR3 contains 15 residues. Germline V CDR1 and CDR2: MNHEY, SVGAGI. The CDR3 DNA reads TGTGCCAGCAGTCGACTCAGCGGCGGCTTCTACGAGCAGTACTTC. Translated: CASSRLSGGFYEQYF.

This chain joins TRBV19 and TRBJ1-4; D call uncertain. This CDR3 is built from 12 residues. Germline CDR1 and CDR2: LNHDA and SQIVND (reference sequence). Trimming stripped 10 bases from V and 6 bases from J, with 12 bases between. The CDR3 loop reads CATRTGHEKLFF. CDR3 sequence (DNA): TGTGCCACCAGGACTGGCCATGAAAAACTGTTTTTT.